The present entry profiles one T cell receptor (beta chain) with its context. The data originate from a study of a mutant IDH1 vaccine in newly diagnosed glioma. There are 16 residues in the CDR3. The germline V and J ends were trimmed by 5 bases and 0 bases, with 14 bases remaining between them. CDR1 and CDR2 from the germline V gene are MNHEY and SMNVEV (reference sequence). The method was immunoSEQ multiplex PCR; TCRdb's version includes in-frame clones alone and lacks a portion of them. The sample includes about 98,000 clones, about 87% of them seen just once. This sample's time point: baseline, week 1 (first vaccination visit). The treatment is: pre-vaccination baseline after standard-of-care therapy.

The TCR was taken from a woman between 45 and 60 years old with glioma. The genes are TRBV27 and TRBJ1-5; no clear D gene. The starting material was PBMCs, obtained from a glioma patient treated with radiotherapy, temozolomide or both. DNA for the CDR3: TGTGCCAGCAGTAGTCGACACAAGTATAGCAATCAGCCCCAGCATTTT. Its translation: CASSSRHKYSNQPQHF.